This TCR beta chain derives from a study of cytomegalovirus exposure and HLA in healthy donors. Overall study results and limits: In vitro experiments confirmed that a few CMV-associated chains were specific for CMV antigens. The authors later linked a missense DCLRE1C variant to TCR beta V- and J-gene trimming. In an earlier analysis, about 87% or about 30%: the productive usage of most TCR beta V segments.

The CDR3 covers 13 residues. Trimming took 4 bases from V and 5 from J, leaving 11 bases between them. Germline V gene lookup returns CDR1 MNHEY and CDR2 SVGAGI. Donors sampled were nominally healthy, though unrecorded immune exposures were likely. PCR used 60 Vbeta primers and 13 Jbeta primers. Clones were sequenced by immunoSEQ multiplex PCR, and TCRdb holds only the in-frame ones, with some missing. The sample records under 200,000 clones, 80% to 85% being singletons. Concerning this clone: Its cognate antigen is unknown.

Sequenced sample: PBMCs. The origin of this receptor is a man aged 18 to 30 in good health and CMV-seronegative. This chain connects TRBV6-5 to TRBJ2-5, with D possibly matching TRBD1 (5 bases). CDR3 nucleotides: TGTGCCAGCAGTTCGTGGACACGCGAGACCCAGTACTTC. It yields the protein CASSSWTRETQYF.